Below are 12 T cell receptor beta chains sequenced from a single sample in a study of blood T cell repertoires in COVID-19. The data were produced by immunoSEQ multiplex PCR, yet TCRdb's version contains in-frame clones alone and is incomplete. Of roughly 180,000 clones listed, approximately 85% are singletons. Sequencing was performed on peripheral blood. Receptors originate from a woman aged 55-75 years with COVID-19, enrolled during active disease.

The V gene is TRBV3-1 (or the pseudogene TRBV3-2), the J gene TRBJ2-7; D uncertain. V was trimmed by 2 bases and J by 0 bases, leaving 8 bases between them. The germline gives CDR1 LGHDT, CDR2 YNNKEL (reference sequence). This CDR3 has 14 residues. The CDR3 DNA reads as TGTGCCAGCAGCCAAAGTCTCAGCTCCTACGAGCAGTACGTC. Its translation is CASSQSLSSYEQYV.

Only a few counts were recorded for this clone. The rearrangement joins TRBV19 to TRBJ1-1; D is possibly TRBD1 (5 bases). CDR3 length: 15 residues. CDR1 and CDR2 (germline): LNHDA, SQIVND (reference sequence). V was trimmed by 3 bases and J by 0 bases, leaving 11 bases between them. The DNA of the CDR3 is TGTGCCAGTAGTATGGGGGGACTGTTGAACACTGAAGCTTTCTTT. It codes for CASSMGGLLNTEAFF.

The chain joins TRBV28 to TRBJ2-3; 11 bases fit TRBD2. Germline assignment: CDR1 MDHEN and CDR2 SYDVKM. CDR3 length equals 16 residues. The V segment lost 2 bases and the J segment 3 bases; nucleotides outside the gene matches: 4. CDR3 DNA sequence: TGTGCCAGCAGTTTACCTGGACTAGCGGGTACAGATACGCAGTATTTT. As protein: CASSLPGLAGTDTQYF.

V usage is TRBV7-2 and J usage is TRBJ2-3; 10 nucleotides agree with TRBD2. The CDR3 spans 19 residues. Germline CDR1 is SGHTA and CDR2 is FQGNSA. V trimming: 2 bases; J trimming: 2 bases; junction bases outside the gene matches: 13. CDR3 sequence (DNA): TGTGCCAGCAGCTTAATCCCCTCCAGCGGGGGGGCCCACACAGATACGCAGTATTTT. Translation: CASSLIPSSGGAHTDTQYF.

DNA for the CDR3: TGTGCCAGCAGCTCCCCGCGCAGGGCCTACGAGCAGTACGTC. It codes for CASSSPRRAYEQYV. The chain uses TRBV5-5 and TRBJ2-7; tentative D call: TRBD1 (5 bases). The V gene lost 3 bases and the J gene lost 2 bases, with 12 bases spanning the gap. There are 14 residues in the CDR3. Germline V lookup: CDR1 SGHKS, CDR2 YYEKEE (reference sequence).

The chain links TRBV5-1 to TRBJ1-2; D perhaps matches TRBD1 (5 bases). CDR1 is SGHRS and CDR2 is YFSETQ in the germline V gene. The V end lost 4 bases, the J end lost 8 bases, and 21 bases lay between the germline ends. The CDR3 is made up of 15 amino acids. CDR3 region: CASSGQGLPNDGYTF. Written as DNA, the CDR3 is TGCGCCAGCAGCGGTCAGGGACTCCCCAACGACGGCTACACCTTC.

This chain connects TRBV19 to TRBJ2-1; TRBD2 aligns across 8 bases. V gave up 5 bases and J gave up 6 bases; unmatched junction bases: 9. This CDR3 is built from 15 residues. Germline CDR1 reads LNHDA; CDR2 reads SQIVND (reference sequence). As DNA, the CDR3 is TGTGCCAGTAGTTTCAAGCGGGAGTCGGGCAATGAGCAGTTCTTC. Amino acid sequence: CASSFKRESGNEQFF.

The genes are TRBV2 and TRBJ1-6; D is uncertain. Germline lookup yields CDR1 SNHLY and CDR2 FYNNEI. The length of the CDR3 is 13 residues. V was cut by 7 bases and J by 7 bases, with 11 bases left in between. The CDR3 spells CASKAVQNSPLHF. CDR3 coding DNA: TGTGCCAGCAAGGCGGTCCAAAATTCACCCCTCCACTTT.

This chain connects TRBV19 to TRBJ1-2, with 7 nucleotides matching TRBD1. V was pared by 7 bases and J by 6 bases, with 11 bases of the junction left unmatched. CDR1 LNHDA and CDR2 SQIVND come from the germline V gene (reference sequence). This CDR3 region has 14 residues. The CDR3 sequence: CASISGTVPDGYTF. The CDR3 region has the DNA TGTGCCAGTATTTCGGGGACAGTCCCGGATGGCTACACCTTC.

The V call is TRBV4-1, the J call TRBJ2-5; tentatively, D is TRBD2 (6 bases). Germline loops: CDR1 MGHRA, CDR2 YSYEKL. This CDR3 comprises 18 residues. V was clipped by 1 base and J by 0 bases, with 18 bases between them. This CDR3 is CASSQVLSGTSHQETQYF. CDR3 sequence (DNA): TGCGCCAGCAGCCAAGTTCTTAGCGGAACATCTCACCAAGAGACCCAGTACTTC.

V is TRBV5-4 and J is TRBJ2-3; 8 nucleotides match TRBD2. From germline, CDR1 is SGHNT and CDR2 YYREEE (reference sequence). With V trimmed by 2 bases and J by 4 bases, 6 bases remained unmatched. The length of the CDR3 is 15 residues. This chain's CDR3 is CASSFGGAVSDTQYF. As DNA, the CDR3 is TGTGCCAGCAGCTTCGGGGGGGCCGTTTCAGATACGCAGTATTTT.

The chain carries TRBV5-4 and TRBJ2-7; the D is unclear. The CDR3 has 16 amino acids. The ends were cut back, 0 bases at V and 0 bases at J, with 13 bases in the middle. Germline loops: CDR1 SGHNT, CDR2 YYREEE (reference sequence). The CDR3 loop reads CASSLAGRPDSYEQYF. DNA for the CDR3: TGTGCCAGCAGCTTGGCAGGAAGGCCGGACTCCTACGAGCAGTACTTC. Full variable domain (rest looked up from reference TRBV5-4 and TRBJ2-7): ETGVTQSPTHLIKTRGQQVTLRCSSQSGHNTVSWYQQALGQGPQFIFQYYREEENGRGNFPPRFSGLQFPNYSSELNVNALELDDSALYLCASSLAGRPDSYEQYFGPGTRLTVT.